This paragraph covers one TCR beta chain sequence. Clones were sequenced by immunoSEQ multiplex PCR, and TCRdb holds only the in-frame ones, with some missing. The sample includes fewer than 350,000 clones, around 88% of them seen just once. The data belong to a study of blood T cell repertoires in COVID-19. This clonotype was obtained from a woman in her forties who had recovered from COVID-19. The sequenced material came from PBMCs or T cells enriched from blood (not recorded which).

CDR3 in DNA: TGTGCCAGCAGTTCGAGACTAGCGGGAGTTCCAGATACGCAGTATTTT. Translated: CASSSRLAGVPDTQYF. This chain uses TRBV27 with TRBJ2-3, with TRBD2 matching 12 bases. The germline V gene has CDR1 MNHEY and CDR2 SMNVEV (reference sequence). The CDR3 sequence is 16 residues long. The J segment lost 4 bases and the V segment lost 4 bases, leaving 6 bases of the junction unmatched.